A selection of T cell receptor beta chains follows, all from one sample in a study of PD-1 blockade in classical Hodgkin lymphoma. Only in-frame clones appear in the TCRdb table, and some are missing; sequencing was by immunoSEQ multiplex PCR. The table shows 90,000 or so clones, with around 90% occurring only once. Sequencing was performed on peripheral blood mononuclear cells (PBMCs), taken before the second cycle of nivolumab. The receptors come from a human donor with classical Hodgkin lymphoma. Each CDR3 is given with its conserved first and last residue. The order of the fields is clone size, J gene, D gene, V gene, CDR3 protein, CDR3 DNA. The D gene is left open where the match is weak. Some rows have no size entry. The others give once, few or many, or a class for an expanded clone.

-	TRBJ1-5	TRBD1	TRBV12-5	CASAQGWDQPQHF	TGTGCTAGTGCACAGGGGTGGGATCAGCCCCAGCATTTT
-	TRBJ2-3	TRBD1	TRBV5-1	CASRQGAGSTDTQYF	TGCGCCAGCCGACAGGGGGCCGGTAGCACAGATACGCAGTATTTT
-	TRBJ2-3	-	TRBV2	CASSERRDSNTQYF	TGTGCCAGCAGTGAGAGGCGGGACTCCAATACGCAGTATTTT
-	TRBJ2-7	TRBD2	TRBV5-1	CASSLYTTSGSINEQYF	TGCGCCAGCAGCTTGTACACGACTAGCGGGAGTATCAACGAGCAGTACTTC
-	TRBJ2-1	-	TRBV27	CASGGVNEQFF	TGTGCCAGCGGGGGCGTAAATGAGCAGTTCTTC
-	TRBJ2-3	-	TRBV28	CASSRGTDTQYF	TGTGCCAGCAGCCGAGGAACAGATACGCAGTATTTT
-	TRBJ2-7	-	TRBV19	CASSMLQGYEQYF	TGTGCCAGTAGTATGTTACAGGGATACGAGCAGTACTTC
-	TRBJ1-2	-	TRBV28	CASSSRRGYTF	TGTGCCAGCAGTTCCCGTCGTGGCTACACCTTC
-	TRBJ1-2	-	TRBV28	CASWRPAGANYGYTF	TGTGCCAGCTGGCGCCCGGCTGGAGCTAACTATGGCTACACCTTC
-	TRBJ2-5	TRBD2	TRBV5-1	CASSFVGQAGGFYGETQYF	TGCGCCAGCAGCTTCGTGGGGCAAGCGGGAGGGTTTTACGGTGAGACCCAGTACTTC
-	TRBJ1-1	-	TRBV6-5	CASSYSGILNTEAFF	TGTGCCAGCAGTTACTCCGGGATCTTGAACACTGAAGCTTTCTTT
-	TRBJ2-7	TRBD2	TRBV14	CASSWGLAGLYEQYF	TGTGCCAGCAGCTGGGGACTAGCGGGCCTCTACGAGCAGTACTTC
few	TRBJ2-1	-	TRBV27	CASSLFGSSYNEQFF	TGTGCCAGCAGTTTATTCGGGAGCTCCTACAATGAGCAGTTCTTC
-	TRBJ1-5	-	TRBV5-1	CASSLGQNSNQPQHF	TGCGCCAGCAGCTTGGGTCAGAATAGCAATCAGCCCCAGCATTTT
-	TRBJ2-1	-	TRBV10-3	CAISDPRYNEQFF	TGTGCCATCAGTGATCCTCGTTACAATGAGCAGTTCTTC
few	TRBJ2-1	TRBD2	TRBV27	CASSPEPGLADHEQFF	TGTGCCAGCAGTCCCGAACCGGGACTAGCTGATCATGAGCAGTTCTTC
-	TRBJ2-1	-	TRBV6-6	CASIDRITLAPDEQFF	TGTGCCAGCATCGACCGTATTACTCTAGCGCCGGATGAGCAGTTCTTC
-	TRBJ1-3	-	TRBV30	CACESGNTIYF	TGTGCCTGCGAGAGTGGAAACACCATATATTTT
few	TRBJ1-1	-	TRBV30	CACGLLNTEAFF	TGTGCCTGCGGACTGCTGAACACTGAAGCTTTCTTT
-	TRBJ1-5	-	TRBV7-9	CASSLPGQPQHF	TGTGCCAGCAGCTTACCGGGACAGCCCCAGCATTTT
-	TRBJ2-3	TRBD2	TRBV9	CASSVVPVGLAGGAFTDTQYF	TGTGCCAGCAGCGTAGTCCCGGTAGGACTAGCGGGGGGAGCCTTCACAGATACGCAGTATTTT
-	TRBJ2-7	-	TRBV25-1	CASSAIEDYSYEQYF	TGTGCCAGCAGTGCCATAGAGGACTACTCCTACGAGCAGTACTTC
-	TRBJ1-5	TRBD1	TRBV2	CASSKGGRQGYGNQPQHF	TGTGCCAGCAGCAAAGGAGGAAGACAGGGGTACGGCAATCAGCCCCAGCATTTT
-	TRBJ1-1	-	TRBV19	CASSIDPGQVRTEAFF	TGTGCCAGTAGTATAGATCCCGGCCAGGTGAGAACTGAAGCTTTCTTT
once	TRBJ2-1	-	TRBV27	CASSLDYPGRLDNEQFF	TGTGCCAGCAGTTTAGACTACCCAGGGAGATTAGACAATGAGCAGTTCTTC
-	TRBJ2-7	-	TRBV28	CASSFWASEQYF	TGTGCCAGCAGTTTTTGGGCTTCCGAGCAGTACTTC
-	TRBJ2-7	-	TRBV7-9	CASSPQTGPYEQYF	TGTGCCAGCAGCCCTCAGACAGGCCCCTACGAGCAGTACTTC
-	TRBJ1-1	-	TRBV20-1	CSATDTEAFF	TGCAGTGCTACCGACACTGAAGCTTTCTTT
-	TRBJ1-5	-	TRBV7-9	CASSSAGLNQPQHF	TGTGCCAGCAGCTCAGCAGGGCTCAATCAGCCCCAGCATTTT
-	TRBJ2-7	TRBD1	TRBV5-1	CASSPDMGQIYEQYF	TGCGCCAGCAGCCCGGATATGGGACAGATATACGAGCAGTACTTC
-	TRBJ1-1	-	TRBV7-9	CASTPGGAANTEAFF	TGTGCCAGCACCCCCGGGGGCGCTGCGAACACTGAAGCTTTCTTT
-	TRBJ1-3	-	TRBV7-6	CASSLSGATSGNTIYF	TGTGCCAGCAGCTTATCGGGGGCGACCTCTGGAAACACCATATATTTT
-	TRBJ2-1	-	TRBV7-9	CASSLALGQVNEQFF	TGTGCCAGCAGCTTAGCGCTTGGACAAGTCAATGAGCAGTTCTTC
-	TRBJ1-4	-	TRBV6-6	CASSYIPAANEKLFF	TGTGCCAGCAGTTACATCCCGGCAGCTAATGAAAAACTGTTTTTT
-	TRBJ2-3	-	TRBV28	CAAEPGSTDTQYF	TGTGCCGCAGAACCGGGCAGCACAGATACGCAGTATTTT
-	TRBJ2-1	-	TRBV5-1	CASSFRPGTAYNEQFF	TGCGCCAGCAGCTTCAGGCCCGGGACCGCCTACAATGAGCAGTTCTTC
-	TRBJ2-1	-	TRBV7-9	CASSANNEQFF	TGTGCCAGCAGCGCCAACAATGAGCAGTTCTTC
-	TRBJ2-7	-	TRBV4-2	CASSKEAESTYEQYF	TGTGCCAGCAGCAAAGAGGCGGAGTCAACCTACGAGCAGTACTTC
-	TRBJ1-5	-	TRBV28	CASSHRAYNQPQHF	TGTGCCAGCAGCCACAGGGCCTACAATCAGCCCCAGCATTTT
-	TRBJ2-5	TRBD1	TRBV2	CASRLDRGSETQYF	TGTGCCAGCAGACTAGACAGGGGCTCGGAGACCCAGTACTTC
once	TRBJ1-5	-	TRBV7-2	CASSEGGGQPQHF	TGTGCCAGCAGCGAGGGCGGGGGTCAGCCCCAGCATTTT